This TCR beta chain was observed in a study of blood T cell repertoires in COVID-19. Study summary: Sites in the United States, Italy and Spain provided acute and convalescent COVID-19 samples. T cells, B-cell-depleted T cells, or PBMCs supplied cDNA or gDNA.

In the original processing: Using reference gene primer amplification, nucleated cell counts were estimated. Assay: immunoSEQ multiplex PCR; the TCRdb copy retains only in-frame clones and omits some. The V and J calls and the clone size are those of that table, but D and trimming were determined from the DNA. The sample holds approximately 670,000 clones, over 80% seen once. V was trimmed by 3 bases and J by 1 base, leaving 9 bases between them. This CDR3 has 14 residues. CDR1 SGHTA and CDR2 FQGNSA come from the germline V gene. This chain links TRBV7-2 with TRBJ1-1, with D hard to call. This receptor was taken from a woman aged 18-29 years with acute or convalescent COVID-19. Sequenced: peripheral blood. This CDR3 is CASSFKAGNTEAFF. CDR3 coding DNA: TGTGCCAGCAGCTTTAAAGCAGGGAACACTGAAGCTTTCTTT.